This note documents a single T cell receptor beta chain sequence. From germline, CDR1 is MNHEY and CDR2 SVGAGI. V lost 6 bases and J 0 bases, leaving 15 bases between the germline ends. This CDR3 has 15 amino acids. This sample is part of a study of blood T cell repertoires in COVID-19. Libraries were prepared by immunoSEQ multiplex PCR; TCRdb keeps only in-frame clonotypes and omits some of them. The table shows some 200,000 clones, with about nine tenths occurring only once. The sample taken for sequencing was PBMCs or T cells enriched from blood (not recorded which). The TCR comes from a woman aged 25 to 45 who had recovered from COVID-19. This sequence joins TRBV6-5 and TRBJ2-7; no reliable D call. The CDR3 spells CASSPDGESSYEQYF. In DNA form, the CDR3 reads TGTGCCAGCAGCCCAGACGGAGAGTCCTCCTACGAGCAGTACTTC.